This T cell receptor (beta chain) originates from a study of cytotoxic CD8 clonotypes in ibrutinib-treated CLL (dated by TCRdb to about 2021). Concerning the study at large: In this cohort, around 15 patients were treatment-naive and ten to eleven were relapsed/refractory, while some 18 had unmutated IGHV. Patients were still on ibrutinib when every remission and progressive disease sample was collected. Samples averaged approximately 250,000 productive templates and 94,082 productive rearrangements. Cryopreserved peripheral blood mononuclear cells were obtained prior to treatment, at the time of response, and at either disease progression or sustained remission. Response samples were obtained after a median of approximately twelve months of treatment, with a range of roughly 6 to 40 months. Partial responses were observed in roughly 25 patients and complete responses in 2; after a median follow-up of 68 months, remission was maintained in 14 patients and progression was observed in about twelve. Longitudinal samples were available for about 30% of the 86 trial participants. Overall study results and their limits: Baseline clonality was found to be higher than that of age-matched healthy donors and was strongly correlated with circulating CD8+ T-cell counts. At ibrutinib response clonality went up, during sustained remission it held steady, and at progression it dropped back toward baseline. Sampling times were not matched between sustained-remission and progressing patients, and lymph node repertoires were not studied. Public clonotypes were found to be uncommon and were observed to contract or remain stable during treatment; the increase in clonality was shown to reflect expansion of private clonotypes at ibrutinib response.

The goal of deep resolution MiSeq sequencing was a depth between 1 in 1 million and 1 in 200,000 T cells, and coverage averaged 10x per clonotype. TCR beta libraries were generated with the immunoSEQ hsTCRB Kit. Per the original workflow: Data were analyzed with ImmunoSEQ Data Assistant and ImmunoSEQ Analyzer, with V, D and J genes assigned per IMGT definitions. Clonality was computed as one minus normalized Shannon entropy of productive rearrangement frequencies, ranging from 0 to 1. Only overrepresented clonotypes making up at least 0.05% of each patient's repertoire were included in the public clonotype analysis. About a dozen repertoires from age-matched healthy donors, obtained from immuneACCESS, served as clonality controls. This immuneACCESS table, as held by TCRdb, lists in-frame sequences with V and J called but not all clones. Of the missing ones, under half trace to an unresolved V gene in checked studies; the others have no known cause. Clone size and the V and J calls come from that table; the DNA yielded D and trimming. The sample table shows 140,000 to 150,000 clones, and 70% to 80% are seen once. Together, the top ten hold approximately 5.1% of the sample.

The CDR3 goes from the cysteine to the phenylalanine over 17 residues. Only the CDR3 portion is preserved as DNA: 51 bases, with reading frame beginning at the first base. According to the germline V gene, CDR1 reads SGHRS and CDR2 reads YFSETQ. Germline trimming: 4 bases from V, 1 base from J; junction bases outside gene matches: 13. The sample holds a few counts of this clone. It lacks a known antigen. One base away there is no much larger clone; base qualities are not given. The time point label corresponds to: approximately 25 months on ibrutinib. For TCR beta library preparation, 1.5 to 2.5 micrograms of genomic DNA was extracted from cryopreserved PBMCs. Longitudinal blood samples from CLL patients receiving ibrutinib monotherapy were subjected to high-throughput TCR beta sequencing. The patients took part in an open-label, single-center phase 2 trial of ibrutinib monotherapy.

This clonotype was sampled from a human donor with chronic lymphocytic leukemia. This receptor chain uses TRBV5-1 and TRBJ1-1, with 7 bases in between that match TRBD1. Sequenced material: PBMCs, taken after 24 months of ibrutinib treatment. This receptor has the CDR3 CASSTGRGPGGNTEAFF. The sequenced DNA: TGCGCCAGCAGCACGGGGCGGGGCCCAGGGGGGAACACTGAAGCTTTCTTT.